A single sample gave rise to the 10 T cell receptor beta chains below, sequenced in a study of blood T cell repertoires in COVID-19. Measured with immunoSEQ multiplex PCR; TCRdb has only the in-frame clones, and not every one. This table has approximately 250,000 clones, around 89% appearing once. Input material: PBMCs or T cells enriched from blood (not recorded which). The source of these receptors is a middle-aged woman with acute COVID-19.

This clone came up a few times. This chain links TRBV5-8 with TRBJ2-7; a possible D gene is TRBD1 (6 bases). V dropped 0 bases and J dropped 2 bases, with 9 bases sitting between them. Germline lookup yields CDR1 SGHTS and CDR2 YDEGEE. The CDR3 totals 14 residues. In DNA form, the CDR3 reads TGTGCCAGCAGCTTGGAAGGGGGTACCTACGAGCAGTACGTC. It yields the protein CASSLEGGTYEQYV.

The genes are TRBV30 and TRBJ1-6; TRBD1 aligns across 11 bases. The CDR3 totals 14 residues. Germline V CDR1 and CDR2: GTSNPN, SVGIG (reference sequence). V dropped 4 bases and J dropped 7; count of bases not matched to a gene: 3. The CDR3 reads CAWTRTGGNSPLHF. CDR3 DNA: TGTGCCTGGACCAGGACAGGGGGCAATTCACCCCTCCACTTT.

This rearrangement joins TRBV5-6 to TRBJ2-2, with a tentative D call TRBD1 (5 bases). Trimming removed 0 bases at V and 0 bases at J, with 9 bases between. This CDR3 spans 16 amino acids. Germline CDR1 SGHDT, CDR2 YYEEEE. The CDR3 nucleotides read TGTGCCAGCAGCTTGGCCGACAGATCGAACACCGGGGAGCTGTTTTTT. This translates into CASSLADRSNTGELFF.

V and J are TRBV7-2 and TRBJ2-1, with 10 bases that match TRBD2. CDR1 SGHTA and CDR2 FQGNSA come from the germline V gene. The V segment lost 0 bases and the J segment 9 bases; nucleotides outside the gene matches: 5. The CDR3 is made up of 15 amino acids. The CDR3 region has the DNA TGTGCCAGCAGCTTAGCGCCTAGCGGGAGTAGTGAGCAGTTCTTC. Its translation: CASSLAPSGSSEQFF.

The chain links TRBV7-2 to TRBJ1-6; 11 nucleotides align to TRBD1. Germline CDR1 reads SGHTA; CDR2 reads FQGNSA. V trimming: 3 bases; J trimming: 7 bases; junction bases outside the gene matches: 2. CDR3 length equals 15 residues. CDR3 sequence: CASSFRTGGNSPLHF. In nucleotides, the CDR3 is TGTGCCAGCAGCTTCCGGACAGGGGGCAATTCACCCCTCCACTTT.

This chain connects TRBV11-3 to TRBJ2-5; 14 positions match TRBD2. This CDR3 has 16 amino acids. With V trimmed by 5 bases and J by 4 bases, 6 bases remained unmatched. The germline gives CDR1 SGHNT, CDR2 YENEEA. The CDR3 DNA follows: TGTGCCAGCAGCCCGGGACTAGCGGGAGTTGGAGAGACCCAGTACTTC. Protein sequence: CASSPGLAGVGETQYF.

This clone was counted a single time. The rearrangement links TRBV9 to TRBJ1-2, with 9 positions matching TRBD1. The CDR3 sequence is 14 residues long. V gave up 3 bases and J gave up 4 bases; unmatched junction bases: 4. Germline assignment: CDR1 SGDLS and CDR2 YYNGEE. CDR3 in DNA: TGTGCCAGCAGCGAGGACAGGGGCAGCTATGGCTACACCTTC. It encodes CASSEDRGSYGYTF.

V and J are TRBV7-2 and TRBJ2-7, with TRBD1 matching over 7 bases. Trimming took 3 bases from V and 4 from J; bases not matched to a gene: 18. This CDR3 comprises 18 residues. The germline V gene has CDR1 SGHTA and CDR2 FQGNSA. This CDR3 reads CASSLPIGGRQRKYEQYF. The CDR3 region has the DNA TGTGCCAGCAGCTTGCCTATAGGGGGCCGACAGCGAAAATACGAGCAGTACTTC.

The chain combines TRBV4-3 with TRBJ1-5; D unresolved. V lost 0 bases, J lost 1 base, and 13 bases lay in between. CDR1 and CDR2 from the germline V gene are LGHNA and YSLEER. This CDR3 has 17 residues. The CDR3 loop reads CASSQDLGRRSNQPQHF. In DNA, the CDR3 is TGCGCCAGCAGCCAAGATTTAGGTCGGAGGAGCAATCAGCCCCAGCATTTT.

The chain combines TRBV2 with TRBJ1-5, with a possible D match to TRBD1 (6 bases). Trimming took 4 bases from V and 7 from J, leaving 11 bases between them. The germline gives CDR1 SNHLY, CDR2 FYNNEI. The CDR3 runs to 13 residues. For the CDR3, the DNA is TGTGCCAGCAGTGTACAGGGTGGCCAGCCCCAGCATTTT. It codes for CASSVQGGQPQHF.